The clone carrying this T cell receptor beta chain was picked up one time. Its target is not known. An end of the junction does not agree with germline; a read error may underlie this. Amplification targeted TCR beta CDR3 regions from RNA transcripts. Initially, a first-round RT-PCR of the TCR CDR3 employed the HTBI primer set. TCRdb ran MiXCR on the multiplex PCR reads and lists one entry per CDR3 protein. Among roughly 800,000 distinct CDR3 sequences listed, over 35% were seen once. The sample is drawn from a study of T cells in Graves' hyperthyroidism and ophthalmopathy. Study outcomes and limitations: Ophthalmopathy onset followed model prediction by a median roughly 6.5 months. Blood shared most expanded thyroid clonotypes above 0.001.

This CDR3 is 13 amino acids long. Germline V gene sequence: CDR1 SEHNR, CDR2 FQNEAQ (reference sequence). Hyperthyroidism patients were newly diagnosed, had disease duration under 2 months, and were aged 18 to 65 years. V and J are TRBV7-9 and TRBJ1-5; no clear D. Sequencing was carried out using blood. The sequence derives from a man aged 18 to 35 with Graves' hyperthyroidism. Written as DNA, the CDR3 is TGTGCCGGCAGCTTTGAGGGAAACCAGCCCCAGCATTTT. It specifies CAGSFEGNQPQHF.